This is a list of T cell receptor beta chains from one sample in a study of blood T cell repertoires in COVID-19. Generated by immunoSEQ multiplex PCR, the TCRdb table keeps only in-frame clones and is missing some. The data show around 260,000 clones, approximately 87% seen once. The sample consisted of peripheral blood. The receptor set was obtained from a woman aged 45-59 years with acute or convalescent COVID-19. CDR3s include the opening cysteine and the closing phenylalanine or tryptophan. Each record gives: J gene, V gene, D gene, clone size, CDR3 DNA, CDR3 protein. D genes are given only for firm matches. Rows give clone size only sometimes, using once, few, many, or a class for an expanded clone.

j_call: TRBJ1-1; v_call: TRBV24-1; d_call: .; clone_size: .; cdr3_nt: TGTGCCACCAGTGATTTCGGGGGCACTGAAGCTTTCTTT; cdr3_aa: CATSDFGGTEAFF
j_call: TRBJ2-7; v_call: TRBV5-5; d_call: .; clone_size: once; cdr3_nt: TGTGCCAGCAGCTTGAGGCAGGTTGGTGGCTTCCAGCTCTCCCTCTACGAGCAGTACTTC; cdr3_aa: CASSLRQVGGFQLSLYEQYF
j_call: TRBJ2-7; v_call: TRBV5-4; d_call: TRBD1; clone_size: .; cdr3_nt: TGTGCCAGCAGCTTGGGACAGGGCGGCGAGCAGTACTTC; cdr3_aa: CASSLGQGGEQYF
j_call: TRBJ1-5; v_call: TRBV30; d_call: .; clone_size: .; cdr3_nt: TGTGCCTGGAGTGTACGGTGGCAGGCGAGCAATCAGCCCCAGCATTTT; cdr3_aa: CAWSVRWQASNQPQHF
j_call: TRBJ2-1; v_call: TRBV9; d_call: .; clone_size: .; cdr3_nt: TGTGCCAGCAGCGTACAACCGGGTAACAATGAGCAGTTCTTC; cdr3_aa: CASSVQPGNNEQFF
j_call: TRBJ2-3; v_call: TRBV4-2; d_call: TRBD2; clone_size: .; cdr3_nt: TGTGCCAGCAGCCAAGACGGGTCCCTGCCAAGCGGGAGGGCCAATACGCAGTATTTT; cdr3_aa: CASSQDGSLPSGRANTQYF
j_call: TRBJ1-2; v_call: TRBV7-3; d_call: TRBD1; clone_size: .; cdr3_nt: TGTGCCAGCAGCTCGAACCCCACAGGGGCGGTTGGCTACACCTTC; cdr3_aa: CASSSNPTGAVGYTF
j_call: TRBJ1-1; v_call: TRBV6-5; d_call: .; clone_size: .; cdr3_nt: TGTGCCAGCAGGGACTTTGACACTGAAGCTTTCTTT; cdr3_aa: CASRDFDTEAFF
j_call: TRBJ1-1; v_call: TRBV27; d_call: .; clone_size: .; cdr3_nt: TGTGCCAGCAGCCCGAGGGAGGGATTGGACACTGAAGCTTTCTTT; cdr3_aa: CASSPREGLDTEAFF
j_call: TRBJ1-1; v_call: TRBV5-1; d_call: TRBD1; clone_size: .; cdr3_nt: TGCGCCAGCATCCCAGGGGGCTGGGAAGGTGGCACTGAAGCTTTCTTT; cdr3_aa: CASIPGGWEGGTEAFF
j_call: TRBJ2-1; v_call: TRBV29-1; d_call: TRBD2; clone_size: once; cdr3_nt: TGCAGCGTTACCGGGACTACGTACAATGAGCAGTTCTTC; cdr3_aa: CSVTGTTYNEQFF
j_call: TRBJ2-7; v_call: TRBV7-2; d_call: TRBD2; clone_size: .; cdr3_nt: TGTGCCAGCAGCCGGGTGGGCGGGAGATACTACGAGCAGTACTTC; cdr3_aa: CASSRVGGRYYEQYF
j_call: TRBJ1-4; v_call: TRBV18; d_call: .; clone_size: once; cdr3_nt: TGTGCCAGCTCACGCGGAAATCCTAATGAAAAACTGTTTTTT; cdr3_aa: CASSRGNPNEKLFF
j_call: TRBJ2-7; v_call: TRBV7-9; d_call: .; clone_size: .; cdr3_nt: TGTGCCAGCAGCTTGGGACTGAGCTCCTACGAGCAGTACTTC; cdr3_aa: CASSLGLSSYEQYF
j_call: TRBJ2-7; v_call: TRBV5-6; d_call: TRBD1; clone_size: .; cdr3_nt: TGTGCCAGCAGCTTGGGGACAGGGCAGTACTTC; cdr3_aa: CASSLGTGQYF
j_call: TRBJ1-4; v_call: TRBV7-6; d_call: .; clone_size: .; cdr3_nt: TGTGCCTCTGCGCCCTATGAAAAACTGTTTTTT; cdr3_aa: CASAPYEKLFF
j_call: TRBJ1-1; v_call: TRBV4-2; d_call: .; clone_size: few; cdr3_nt: TGTGCCAGCAGCCATGCCTCAGGGCACAAGAACACTGAAGCTTTCTTT; cdr3_aa: CASSHASGHKNTEAFF
j_call: TRBJ2-1; v_call: TRBV14; d_call: .; clone_size: .; cdr3_nt: TGTGCCAGCAGCCCCCCATGGCCGGGGAAAGAATCCCATGAGCAGTTCTTC; cdr3_aa: CASSPPWPGKESHEQFF
j_call: TRBJ2-7; v_call: TRBV3-1/TRBV3-2; d_call: TRBD1; clone_size: .; cdr3_nt: TGTGCCAGCAGCTACCGGGACAGCTTCTCCTACGAGCAGTACTTC; cdr3_aa: CASSYRDSFSYEQYF
j_call: TRBJ2-1; v_call: TRBV5-8; d_call: .; clone_size: .; cdr3_nt: TGTGCCAGCAGCTTGGCTCGGCGGGATGGAGATGAGCAGTTCTTC; cdr3_aa: CASSLARRDGDEQFF
j_call: TRBJ1-1; v_call: TRBV11-2; d_call: .; clone_size: once; cdr3_nt: TGTGCCAGCAGCCGAGAGAACACTGAAGCTTTCTTT; cdr3_aa: CASSRENTEAFF
j_call: TRBJ1-4; v_call: TRBV24-1; d_call: .; clone_size: few; cdr3_nt: TGTGCCACCAGTGATTCCACAGCTCAGAATGAAAAACTGTTTTTT; cdr3_aa: CATSDSTAQNEKLFF
j_call: TRBJ1-2; v_call: TRBV5-1; d_call: .; clone_size: .; cdr3_nt: TGCGCCAGCAGCCACTATAACAGGGACTATGGCTACACCTTC; cdr3_aa: CASSHYNRDYGYTF
j_call: TRBJ2-1; v_call: TRBV7-3; d_call: TRBD2; clone_size: .; cdr3_nt: TGTGCCAGCAGCTTAGGGCGGGAGGGGAATGAGCAGTTCTTC; cdr3_aa: CASSLGREGNEQFF
j_call: TRBJ2-1; v_call: TRBV4-1; d_call: TRBD1; clone_size: once; cdr3_nt: TGCGCCAGCAGCCAGCTACCAGGGGGCGGTGAGCAGTTCTTC; cdr3_aa: CASSQLPGGGEQFF
j_call: TRBJ1-5; v_call: TRBV19; d_call: .; clone_size: .; cdr3_nt: TGTGCCACTCACACCCGTCGGGGGGCGCCGGGGCAGCCCCAGCATTTT; cdr3_aa: CATHTRRGAPGQPQHF
j_call: TRBJ2-2; v_call: TRBV7-9; d_call: TRBD1; clone_size: .; cdr3_nt: TGTGCCAGCAGCTTAGAGGGACAGGGGCACACCGGGGAGCTGTTTTTT; cdr3_aa: CASSLEGQGHTGELFF
j_call: TRBJ1-1; v_call: TRBV28; d_call: .; clone_size: .; cdr3_nt: TGTGCCAGCAGTACCACAGCACCTGAAGCTTTCTTT; cdr3_aa: CASSTTAPEAFF
j_call: TRBJ2-7; v_call: TRBV14; d_call: TRBD2; clone_size: .; cdr3_nt: TGTGCCAGCAGCCCCGGGACTAGCGGGAGCTTCTACGAGCAGTACTTC; cdr3_aa: CASSPGTSGSFYEQYF
j_call: TRBJ1-6; v_call: TRBV27; d_call: TRBD1; clone_size: once; cdr3_nt: TGTGCCAGCAGTTTATGGCAGGGGGTGAGCACACCCCTCCACTTT; cdr3_aa: CASSLWQGVSTPLHF
j_call: TRBJ2-3; v_call: TRBV5-1; d_call: TRBD1; clone_size: .; cdr3_nt: TGCGCCAGCAGCTTGGGACTACAGGGGGCGGTCGCAGATACGCAGTATTTT; cdr3_aa: CASSLGLQGAVADTQYF
j_call: TRBJ2-7; v_call: TRBV4-2; d_call: TRBD2; clone_size: .; cdr3_nt: TGTGCCAGCAGCCAAGAAGTGGGACTAGCGGGACTGTGGGAGCAGTACTTC; cdr3_aa: CASSQEVGLAGLWEQYF
j_call: TRBJ1-1; v_call: TRBV7-2; d_call: TRBD1; clone_size: .; cdr3_nt: TGTGCCAGCAGCTGGGACAGGGACCGTGGCACTGAAGCTTTCTTT; cdr3_aa: CASSWDRDRGTEAFF
j_call: TRBJ1-1; v_call: TRBV9; d_call: .; clone_size: .; cdr3_nt: TGTGCCAGCAGCGTAGGACAGTACACTGAAGCTTTCTTT; cdr3_aa: CASSVGQYTEAFF
j_call: TRBJ2-2; v_call: TRBV18; d_call: TRBD1; clone_size: .; cdr3_nt: TGTGCCAGCTCACCTACTCAAACAGGGGGCGCGGACACCGGGGAGCTGTTTTTT; cdr3_aa: CASSPTQTGGADTGELFF
j_call: TRBJ2-7; v_call: TRBV11-2; d_call: TRBD1; clone_size: .; cdr3_nt: TGTGCCAGCAGCTCCGACAGGGGTGGCTACGAGCAGTACTTC; cdr3_aa: CASSSDRGGYEQYF
j_call: TRBJ2-3; v_call: TRBV5-3; d_call: .; clone_size: .; cdr3_nt: TGTGCCAGAAGCTTGGCAGTGACAGGAAACACAGATACGCAGTATTTT; cdr3_aa: CARSLAVTGNTDTQYF
j_call: TRBJ1-6; v_call: TRBV5-5; d_call: TRBD1; clone_size: .; cdr3_nt: TGTGCCAGCAGCAGATGGGACAGGCGGGATTCACCCCTCCACTTT; cdr3_aa: CASSRWDRRDSPLHF
j_call: TRBJ2-5; v_call: TRBV10-3; d_call: TRBD1; clone_size: .; cdr3_nt: TGTGCCATCAGGGGGGACAGTAACCTTAAATACTTC; cdr3_aa: CAIRGDSNLKYF
j_call: TRBJ1-3; v_call: TRBV19; d_call: .; clone_size: .; cdr3_nt: TGTGCCAGTACCTCACTCACAGGGTCCTCTGGAAACACCATATATTTT; cdr3_aa: CASTSLTGSSGNTIYF
j_call: TRBJ2-3; v_call: TRBV9; d_call: .; clone_size: once; cdr3_nt: TGTGCCAGCAGCGTAGGACAGACAGATACGCAGTATTTT; cdr3_aa: CASSVGQTDTQYF
j_call: TRBJ1-3; v_call: TRBV4-1; d_call: .; clone_size: .; cdr3_nt: TGCGCCAGCAGCCAAGGCCCGGGTTGGCTATCTGGAAACACCATATATTTT; cdr3_aa: CASSQGPGWLSGNTIYF
j_call: TRBJ2-1; v_call: TRBV7-2; d_call: TRBD2; clone_size: once; cdr3_nt: TGTGCCAGCAGCTTAGCGCCAGCGGGAGTAGGGAATGAGCAGTTCTTC; cdr3_aa: CASSLAPAGVGNEQFF
j_call: TRBJ2-3; v_call: TRBV9; d_call: TRBD2; clone_size: .; cdr3_nt: TGTGCCAGCAGCTTGGGACTAGCGGGAGCGTCAGATACGCAGTATTTT; cdr3_aa: CASSLGLAGASDTQYF
j_call: TRBJ1-4; v_call: TRBV19; d_call: .; clone_size: once; cdr3_nt: TGTGCCAGTGCCGTGGGGGGTTCCGGTGAAAAACTGTTTTTT; cdr3_aa: CASAVGGSGEKLFF
j_call: TRBJ1-5; v_call: TRBV28; d_call: TRBD1; clone_size: .; cdr3_nt: TGTGCCAGCAAAACCGGGACAGGGGTTCAGCCCCAGCATTTT; cdr3_aa: CASKTGTGVQPQHF
j_call: TRBJ1-2; v_call: TRBV9; d_call: .; clone_size: .; cdr3_nt: TGTGCCAGCAGCGGGGGCAGCTATGGCTACACCTTC; cdr3_aa: CASSGGSYGYTF
j_call: TRBJ2-2; v_call: TRBV4-3; d_call: TRBD2; clone_size: .; cdr3_nt: TGCGCCAGCAGCCAAGAACTACTAGCGCTGGAACACCTCGGGGAGCTGTTTTTT; cdr3_aa: CASSQELLALEHLGELFF
j_call: TRBJ1-2; v_call: TRBV25-1; d_call: TRBD1; clone_size: many; cdr3_nt: TGTGCCAGCAGTGAATATGGGGACAGCCATGGCTACACCTTC; cdr3_aa: CASSEYGDSHGYTF
j_call: TRBJ2-7; v_call: TRBV10-2; d_call: TRBD2; clone_size: few; cdr3_nt: TGCGCCAGCAGTGAGCCGGGACTAATTCACTACGAGCAGTACTTC; cdr3_aa: CASSEPGLIHYEQYF
j_call: TRBJ1-2; v_call: TRBV18; d_call: .; clone_size: .; cdr3_nt: TGTGCCAGCTCACTCAGCAGGGGCGATGGCTACACCTTC; cdr3_aa: CASSLSRGDGYTF
j_call: TRBJ2-1; v_call: TRBV7-9; d_call: .; clone_size: .; cdr3_nt: TGTGCCAGCAGCTTAGTCCCAAATGAGCAGTTCTTC; cdr3_aa: CASSLVPNEQFF
j_call: TRBJ1-3; v_call: TRBV7-8; d_call: .; clone_size: .; cdr3_nt: TGTGCCAGCAGTTCTGCTCGGTTCTCTGGAAACACCATATATTTT; cdr3_aa: CASSSARFSGNTIYF
j_call: TRBJ2-7; v_call: TRBV19; d_call: .; clone_size: .; cdr3_nt: TGTGCCAGTAGTATAGACCAGGGGGGCGAGCAGTACTTC; cdr3_aa: CASSIDQGGEQYF
j_call: TRBJ2-5; v_call: TRBV24-1; d_call: TRBD1; clone_size: .; cdr3_nt: TGTGCCACCAGTGATTTGCAGGGGGTGGAGACCCAGTACTTC; cdr3_aa: CATSDLQGVETQYF
j_call: TRBJ2-5; v_call: TRBV7-6; d_call: TRBD2; clone_size: .; cdr3_nt: TGTGCCAGCACCCCGGGGGGGGTAAAGGAGACCCAGTACTTC; cdr3_aa: CASTPGGVKETQYF
j_call: TRBJ2-4; v_call: TRBV28; d_call: TRBD2; clone_size: .; cdr3_nt: TGTGCCAGCAGTCCCCTGACTAGCGCGCCCAAAAACATTCAGTACTTC; cdr3_aa: CASSPLTSAPKNIQYF
j_call: TRBJ2-2; v_call: TRBV7-3; d_call: .; clone_size: .; cdr3_nt: TGTGCCAGCAGCTTATCCCCGCAGGGTATCGGGGAGCTGTTTTTT; cdr3_aa: CASSLSPQGIGELFF
j_call: TRBJ1-4; v_call: TRBV28; d_call: .; clone_size: .; cdr3_nt: TGTGCCAGCAGTTTAAGTGGGCAGGCTAATGAAAAACTGTTTTTT; cdr3_aa: CASSLSGQANEKLFF